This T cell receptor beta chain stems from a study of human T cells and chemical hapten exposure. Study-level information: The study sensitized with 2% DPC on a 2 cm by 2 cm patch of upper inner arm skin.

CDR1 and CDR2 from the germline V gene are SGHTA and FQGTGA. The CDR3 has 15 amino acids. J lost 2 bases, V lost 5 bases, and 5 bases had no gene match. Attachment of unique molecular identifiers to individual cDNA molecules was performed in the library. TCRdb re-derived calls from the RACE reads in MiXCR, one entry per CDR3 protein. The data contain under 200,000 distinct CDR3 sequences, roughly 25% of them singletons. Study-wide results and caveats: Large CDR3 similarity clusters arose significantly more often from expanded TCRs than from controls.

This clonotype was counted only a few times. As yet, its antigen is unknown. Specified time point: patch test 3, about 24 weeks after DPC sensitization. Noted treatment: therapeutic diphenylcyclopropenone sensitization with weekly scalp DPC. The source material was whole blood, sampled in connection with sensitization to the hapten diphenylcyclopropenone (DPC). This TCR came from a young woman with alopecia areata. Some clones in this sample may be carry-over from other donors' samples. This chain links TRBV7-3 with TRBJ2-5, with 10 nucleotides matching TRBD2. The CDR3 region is CASSERGGGQETQYF. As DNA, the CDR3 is TGTGCCAGCAGCGAGCGGGGGGGCGGGCAAGAGACCCAGTACTTC.